This T cell receptor beta chain was captured by sequencing in a study of CD8 T cells in ankylosing spondylitis. This clonotype was observed at least ten times. This CDR3 comprises 15 residues. Between the trimmed V and J ends, which lost 4 bases and 4 bases, there was a span of 14 bases. The germline V gene has CDR1 MDHEN and CDR2 SYDVKM. TCRdb reprocessed the 5' RACE reads with MiXCR, giving one entry per CDR3 protein. The sample records more than 60,000 distinct CDR3 sequences, about 6.2% being singletons. This clonotype was sampled from a male donor with ankylosing spondylitis. Sequenced material: synovial fluid, either unsorted or a sorted T cell fraction (not recorded which). This chain connects TRBV28 to TRBJ1-5, with D unclear. The CDR3 loop is CASSSPREANQPQHF. The CDR3 DNA sequence: TGTGCCAGCAGTTCCCCACGGGAGGCAAATCAGCCCCAGCATTTT. The complete variable domain, with remaining parts taken from reference TRBV28 and TRBJ1-5, reads DVKVTQSSRYLVKRTGEKVFLECVQDMDHENMFWYRQDPGLGLRLIYFSYDVKMKEKGDIPEGYSVSREKKERFSLILESASTNQTSMYLCASSSPREANQPQHFGDGTRLSIL.